These T cell receptor beta chains were read from a single sample in a study of neurological immune-mediated disorders. One entry per CDR3 protein, called by TCRdb with MiXCR from the 5' RACE reads. In the table there are tens of thousands of distinct CDR3 sequences, roughly 9.7% of which are singletons. The sequencing input was PBMCs. These receptors all come from a young man in good health. Both conserved end residues are part of each CDR3. The order of the fields is D gene, clone size, J gene, V gene, CDR3 DNA, CDR3 protein. D genes are given only for firm matches. Expanded clones are given a class, and other clones once, few, many or no size at all.

. few TRBJ1-5 TRBV5-1 TGCGCCAGCAGCTTTGAAGGGGCCGACAATCAGCCCCAGCATTTT CASSFEGADNQPQHF
. many TRBJ2-1 TRBV24-1 TGTGCCACCAGTGATCCGGGCCAGGCCCAATACAATGAGCAGTTCTTC CATSDPGQAQYNEQFF
. many TRBJ2-1 TRBV12-3/TRBV12-4 TGTGCCAGCAGTTTAATGGCAGTAATTCGGAATGAGCAGTTCTTC CASSLMAVIRNEQFF
. many TRBJ2-3 TRBV28 TGTGCCAGCAGTTTAGACACAGGGTCGGTCGGGGATACGCAGTATTTT CASSLDTGSVGDTQYF
. many TRBJ1-1 TRBV5-1 TGCGCCAGCAGCCCACCCACAGCGGGTACTTACACTGAAGCTTTCTTT CASSPPTAGTYTEAFF
TRBD2 many TRBJ2-3 TRBV5-6 TGTGCCAGCAGCTTGGGCCGACTAGCGGGGCTCAGATTT CASSLGRLAGLRF
. many TRBJ2-1 TRBV29-1 TGCAGCGTTTCCTCGGCGGGTGAGCAGTTCTTC CSVSSAGEQFF
TRBD1 many TRBJ2-7 TRBV5-1 TGCGCCAGCAGCTTTTTGGGACAGGGGGCCTACGAGCAGTACTTC CASSFLGQGAYEQYF
. many TRBJ2-5 TRBV28 TGTGCCAGCAGCCTGGGGCGGGCGTACCAAGAGACCCAGTACTTC CASSLGRAYQETQYF
. many TRBJ2-7 TRBV27 TGTGCCAGCGCAGTAGGAGACGGACCCTACGAGCAGTACTTC CASAVGDGPYEQYF
TRBD2 few TRBJ2-1 TRBV5-1 TGCGCCAGCAGCCCACTAGCGGGAGCTGAGAATGAGCAGTTCTTC CASSPLAGAENEQFF
. many TRBJ2-7 TRBV6-5 TGTGCCAGCAGTTACTCGAGGGGCTTTCAGGAGCAGTACTTC CASSYSRGFQEQYF
. many TRBJ1-1 TRBV20-1 TGCAGTGCTAGAGAGGACAGAAACACTGAAGCTTTCTTT CSAREDRNTEAFF
. . TRBJ2-3 TRBV28 TGTGCCAGCAGTTTATACCTCAATACGCAGTATTTT CASSLYLNTQYF
. many TRBJ2-3 TRBV4-1 TGCGCCAGCAGCCAAGATCGGGGTACAGATACGCAGTATTTT CASSQDRGTDTQYF
TRBD2 many TRBJ2-5 TRBV5-1 TGCGCCAGCAGCTTTGCGGGAGTGAACCAAGAGACCCAGTACTTC CASSFAGVNQETQYF
. many TRBJ2-2 TRBV7-9 TGTGCCAGCAGAGAATGGACGGGCGCGAACACCGGGGAGCTGTTTTTT CASREWTGANTGELFF
. many TRBJ2-1 TRBV12-3/TRBV12-4 TGTGCCAGCAGTTTATCTGGGTACTGGGATAGTCTCGGGGATGAGCAGTTCTTC CASSLSGYWDSLGDEQFF
. many TRBJ1-1 TRBV29-1 TGCAGCGGAGGCTCGGGGGGTGAAGCTTTCTTT CSGGSGGEAFF
. medium-sized TRBJ2-6 TRBV27 TGTGCCAGCAGTGCCCTCGGAGCTGGGGCCAACGTCCTGACTTTC CASSALGAGANVLTF
. many TRBJ1-1 TRBV6-1 TGTGCCAGCAGCCTATTACAGGGGAACACTGAAGCTTTCTTT CASSLLQGNTEAFF
. many TRBJ2-7 TRBV12-3/TRBV12-4 TGTGCCAGCGGCCCGGGTGTGGGCGAGCAGTACTTC CASGPGVGEQYF
. many TRBJ2-7 TRBV7-8 TGTGCCAGCACCAAATCATTAGCCGAGCAGTACTTC CASTKSLAEQYF
. many TRBJ2-2 TRBV14 TGTGCCAGCAGCCAGCAGAACACCGGGGAGCTGTTTTTT CASSQQNTGELFF
. many TRBJ2-3 TRBV4-1 TGCGCCAGCAGCCAGGCCCCGGCCACCTCTGTGGATACGCAGTATTTT CASSQAPATSVDTQYF
. many TRBJ2-2 TRBV5-1 TGCGCCAGCAGCTTGGGTCCGTCGGAGGCTTACACCGGGGAGCTGTTTTTT CASSLGPSEAYTGELFF
. medium-sized TRBJ1-3 TRBV28 TGTGCCAGCAGTTTATTAGGACTTGCTGGAAACACCATATATTTT CASSLLGLAGNTIYF
. many TRBJ1-1 TRBV5-8 TGTGCCAGCAGCCCGCGGTGGCAGATCAACACTGAAGCTTTCTTT CASSPRWQINTEAFF
TRBD1 many TRBJ2-7 TRBV6-5 TGTGCCAGCAGTTACAGCCTTGGGACAGGGGGGCTTTACGAGCAGTACTTC CASSYSLGTGGLYEQYF
TRBD2 many TRBJ2-5 TRBV5-1 TGCGCCAGCAGCTCCCTAGCGGGACAAGAGACCCAGTACTTC CASSSLAGQETQYF
. few TRBJ2-1 TRBV14 TGTGCCAGCAGCCCTACTGGCGTCGGTGAGCAGTTCTTC CASSPTGVGEQFF
TRBD2 medium-sized TRBJ2-1 TRBV20-1 TGCAGTGCCCCGCCTAGCGGGAGATACGTTGAGCAGTTCTTC CSAPPSGRYVEQFF
. many TRBJ2-7 TRBV10-2 TGCGCCAGCAGTGAGTCGAGCGGCTACGAGCAGTACTTC CASSESSGYEQYF
TRBD2 many TRBJ2-2 TRBV20-1 TGCAGTGCTAGAGAGTTAGCGGGAGGCCGTGGCGGGGAGCTGTTTTTT CSARELAGGRGGELFF
. many TRBJ2-7 TRBV5-4 TGTGCCAGCAGCTCGGGGGCAGGTAACTACGAGCAGTACTTC CASSSGAGNYEQYF
. many TRBJ2-6 TRBV5-1 TGCGCCAGCAGCTCCGGACACTCTGGGGCCAACGTCCTGACTTTC CASSSGHSGANVLTF
TRBD2 few TRBJ2-3 TRBV20-1 TGCAGTGCTAGAGTAGGACTAGCGGGAGGAGGACTTAGCACAGATACGCAGTATTTT CSARVGLAGGGLSTDTQYF
. many TRBJ2-3 TRBV3-1 TGTGCCAGCAGCCAAGGAGGGCTAACAGATACGCAGTATTTT CASSQGGLTDTQYF
TRBD2 many TRBJ2-4 TRBV5-6 TGTGCCAGCAGCCCCACGACTAGCAGAAACATTCAGTACTTC CASSPTTSRNIQYF
TRBD1 . TRBJ2-6 TRBV5-1 TGCGCCAGCAGCAAAAACCCGACAGGGGATGTTTGGGCCAACGTCCTGACTTTC CASSKNPTGDVWANVLTF
. many TRBJ1-4 TRBV10-2 TGCGCCAGCAGTGCCCAAAGGAATGAAAAACTGTTTTTT CASSAQRNEKLFF
. many TRBJ1-2 TRBV7-2 TGTGCCAGCAGCTCGGGGGGGGGCGGAGGCTACACCTTC CASSSGGGGGYTF
TRBD2 many TRBJ2-2 TRBV10-3 TGTGCCACATTCAGGACTAGCGCGAACACCGGGGAGCTGTTTTTT CATFRTSANTGELFF
TRBD2 many TRBJ2-3 TRBV9 TGTGCCAGCACCACTAGCGGGAGGGCCTTAGATACGCAGTATTTT CASTTSGRALDTQYF
. many TRBJ1-2 TRBV28 TGTGCCAGCACCCCGGGGCAGGCGGGCTATGGCTACACCTTC CASTPGQAGYGYTF
. many TRBJ1-1 TRBV20-1 TGCAGTGCTAGCTCTATAAGCGTGACCAAAAAAGCTTTCTTT CSASSISVTKKAFF
TRBD1 many TRBJ2-7 TRBV12-3/TRBV12-4 TGTGCCAGCAGGCCCGAACTAGGGCCCACAGGGGGCCGTTACGAGCAGTACTTC CASRPELGPTGGRYEQYF
TRBD2 few TRBJ2-3 TRBV29-1 TGCAGCGTCGAGCGGGACAGCACAGATACGCAGTATTTT CSVERDSTDTQYF
. many TRBJ2-2 TRBV5-1 TGCGCCAGCAGCTCGGGCCGAGGTTCCACCGGGGAGCTGTTTTTT CASSSGRGSTGELFF